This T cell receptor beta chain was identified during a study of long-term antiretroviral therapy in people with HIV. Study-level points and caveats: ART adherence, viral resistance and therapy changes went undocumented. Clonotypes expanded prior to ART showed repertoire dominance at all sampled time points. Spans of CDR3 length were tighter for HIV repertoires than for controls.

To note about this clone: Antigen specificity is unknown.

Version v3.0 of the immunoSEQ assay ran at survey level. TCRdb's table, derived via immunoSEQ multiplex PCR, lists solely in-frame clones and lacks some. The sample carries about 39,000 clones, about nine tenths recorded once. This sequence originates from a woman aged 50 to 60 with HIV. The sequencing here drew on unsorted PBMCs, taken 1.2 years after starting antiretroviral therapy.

CDR3 region: CASSQNRGGMNTEAFF. The CDR3 DNA is TGTGCCAGCAGCCAAAACAGGGGAGGGATGAACACTGAAGCTTTCTTT. V usage is TRBV5-4 and J usage is TRBJ1-1, with TRBD1 identical over 7 bases. J gave up 0 bases and V 4 bases, and 9 bases lay outside the gene matches. CDR3 size: 16 residues. Germline V gene data show CDR1 as SGHNT and CDR2 as YYREEE (reference sequence).